This is a list of T cell receptor beta chains from one sample in a study of T cell responses to AZD1222 COVID-19 vaccine. TCRdb's table, derived via immunoSEQ multiplex PCR, lists solely in-frame clones and lacks some. The sample consists of under 200,000 clones, 92% of them appearing once. The sequencing used peripheral blood, collected on day 0 of AZD1222 vaccination. All receptors come from an adult in good health. Each CDR3 is given without its conserved first and last residue. Each record gives: V gene, CDR3 protein.

TRBV5-4,ASSKGLAGTEETQY
TRBV5-1,ASSLGGGFNTEAF
TRBV7-2,ASSNYNQPQH
TRBV10-3,APLAGGSPGELF
TRBV6-5,ASSYSIEVETQY
TRBV25-1,ASSELTNSPNYGYT
TRBV29-1,SVSRDVPNYGYT
TRBV2,ASSAPGRGDSPLH
TRBV28,ASSLPGAEKLF
TRBV9,ASSVTGGSNSPLH
TRBV5-1,ASSLTSGAVYEQY
TRBV30,AWSSGGSTDTQY
TRBV5-8,ASSLGWARNEKLF
TRBV29-1,SVDRLVGYNEQF
TRBV2,ASRVPRVAGDSEKLF
TRBV5-4,ASSLNRDHGYT
TRBV15,ATSRPGQGNEKLF
TRBV15,ATSRGGQGDTEAF
TRBV2,ASSTANTEAF
TRBV2,ASSVDRANEKLF
TRBV6-5,ASRGTGGGKTQY
TRBV12-5,ASGLVVAASNTEAF
TRBV4-2,ASSQGAGMVNEQY
TRBV9,ASSPRGSRPNEQF
TRBV3-1/TRBV3-2,ASSQEVGSGTDTQY
TRBV27,ASSLSPYSSYNSPLH
TRBV3-1/TRBV3-2,ASTPLAGDGETQY
TRBV7-8,ASSSYRGPGSPLH
TRBV2,ASSYRVVEQY
TRBV11-2,ASSWRGARQTQY
TRBV28,ASRRQSEGYT
TRBV5-6,ASSTSETQY
TRBV6-6,ASSYLGLAQETQY
TRBV9,ASSRTGGNNEQF
TRBV6-5,ASFQGGANTEAF
TRBV14,ASSHVRNTEAF
TRBV19,ASYPGLSTDTQY
TRBV15,ATSRTWDGTYEQY
TRBV7-2,ASSAQFNSNQPQH
TRBV12-3/TRBV12-4,ASTDRGPQPQH
TRBV19,ASRARETQY
TRBV27,ASSSLGAGSPLH
TRBV6-5,ATLTTLSNQPQH
TRBV28,ASSQHRGLAGGTSGELF
TRBV6-4,ASSRTSGGANTGELF
TRBV21-1,ASSKEWVWGGSSYNEQF
TRBV7-2,ASSSGTGGAGYIQY
TRBV11-3,ASSLGPVGSAEAF
TRBV6-5,ASRAGTGSGGELF
TRBV6-1,ASSEGLRLTG
TRBV28,ASSFAGLSYNEQF
TRBV7-8,ASSFYDNQPQH
TRBV4-2,ASSQDEVRGGYT
TRBV6-5,ASSLEGGGYEQY
TRBV7-2,ASSREGAGPYNEQF